This T cell receptor (beta chain) originates from a study of shared clonotypes between healthy human individuals. It was at deep level that the assay was run. Genomic DNA (from each subset) was split evenly across several immunoSEQ plates. Assay: immunoSEQ multiplex PCR; the TCRdb copy retains only in-frame clones and omits some. Here the sample spans some 490,000 clones, approximately 84% being singletons. This CDR3 contains 17 residues. V was cut by 6 bases and J by 0 bases, with 18 bases left in between. CDR1 is MNHEY, CDR2 SMNVEV, per germline (reference sequence). Roughly 92 million PBMCs were counted before genomic DNA extraction.

Sequencing input: PBMCs. This receptor was obtained from a woman aged 35 to 49 in good health. Some clones in this sample may be carry-over from other donors' samples. The V and J genes are TRBV27 and TRBJ1-5; D is possibly TRBD1 (5 bases). The CDR3: CASSPQVKGYSNQPQHF. CDR3 bases: TGTGCCAGCAGCCCACAGGTTAAGGGATATAGCAATCAGCCCCAGCATTTT.